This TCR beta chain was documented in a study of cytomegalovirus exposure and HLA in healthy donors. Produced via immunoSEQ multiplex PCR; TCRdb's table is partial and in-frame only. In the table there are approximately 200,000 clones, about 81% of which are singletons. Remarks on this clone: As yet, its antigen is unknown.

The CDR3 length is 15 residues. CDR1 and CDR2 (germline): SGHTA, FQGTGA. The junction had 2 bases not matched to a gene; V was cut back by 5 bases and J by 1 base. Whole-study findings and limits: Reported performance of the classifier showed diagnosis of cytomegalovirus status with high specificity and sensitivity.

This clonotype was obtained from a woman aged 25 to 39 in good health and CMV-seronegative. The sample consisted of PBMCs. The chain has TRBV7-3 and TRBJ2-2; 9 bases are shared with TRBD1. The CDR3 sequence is CASSRDRVNTGELFF. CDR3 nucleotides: TGTGCCAGCAGCCGGGACAGGGTGAACACCGGGGAGCTGTTTTTT. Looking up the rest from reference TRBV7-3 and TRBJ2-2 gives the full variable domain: GAGVSQTPSNKVTEKGKYVELRCDPISGHTALYWYRQSLGQGPEFLIYFQGTGAADDSGLPNDRFFAVRPEGSVSTLKIQRTERGDSAVYLCASSRDRVNTGELFFGEGSRLTVL.